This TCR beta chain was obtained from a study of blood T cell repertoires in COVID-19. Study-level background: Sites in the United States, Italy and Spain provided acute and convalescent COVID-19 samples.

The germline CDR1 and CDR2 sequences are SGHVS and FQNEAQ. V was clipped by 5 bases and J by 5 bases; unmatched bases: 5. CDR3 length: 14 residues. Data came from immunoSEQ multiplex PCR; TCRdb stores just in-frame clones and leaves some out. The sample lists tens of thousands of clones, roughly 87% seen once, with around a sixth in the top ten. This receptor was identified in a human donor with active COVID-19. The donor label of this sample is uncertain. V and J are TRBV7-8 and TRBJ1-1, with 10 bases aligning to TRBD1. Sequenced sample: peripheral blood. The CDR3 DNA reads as TGTGCCAGCAGCATAGGGACAGGGGTAACTGAAGCTTTCTTT. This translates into CASSIGTGVTEAFF.